The T cell receptor (beta chain) described here comes from a study of human T cells and chemical hapten exposure. Described time point: pre-sensitization, week 0. Treatment of the sample: therapeutic diphenylcyclopropenone sensitization with weekly scalp DPC. This clonotype was observed at least ten times. Germline lookup yields CDR1 SEHNR and CDR2 FQNEAQ (reference sequence). The CDR3 consists of 14 residues. The V gene lost 5 bases and the J gene lost 6 bases, with 14 bases spanning the gap. TCRdb itself ran the RACE reads through MiXCR, one entry per CDR3 protein. The table has 300,000 to 450,000 distinct CDR3 sequences, roughly 5% seen once.

The chain employs TRBV7-9 and TRBJ2-4, with D perhaps TRBD1 or TRBD2 (5 bases each). The origin of this receptor is a woman aged 45-65 years with alopecia areata. Some clones in this sample may be carry-over from other donors' samples. Sequenced material: whole blood, taken in connection with sensitization to the hapten diphenylcyclopropenone (DPC). CDR3 region: CASSPPQGPNIQYF. The CDR3 region has the DNA TGTGCCAGCAGCCCACCCCAGGGACCAAACATTCAGTACTTC.